These 6 T cell receptor beta chains were sequenced from one sample in a study of T cell responses to AZD1222 COVID-19 vaccine. Generated by immunoSEQ multiplex PCR, the TCRdb table keeps only in-frame clones and is missing some. Of some 150,000 clones in the sample, approximately 90% were seen once. The starting material was peripheral blood, obtained on day 0 of MenACWY control vaccination. The receptor source for this set is an adult in good health.

This chain joins TRBV5-1 and TRBJ2-3; no clear D gene. The CDR3 extends over 14 amino acids. In germline, CDR1 is SGHRS, CDR2 YFSETQ. Trimming left V 1 base short and J 1 base short, with 7 bases between. The DNA for the CDR3 is TGCGCCAGCAGCTTGCCTGCCCGCACAGATACGCAGTATTTT. The encoded protein is CASSLPARTDTQYF.

The chain links TRBV6-1 to TRBJ1-1; D remains unclear. The V gene's germline CDR1 is MNHNS and CDR2 SASEGT. Deletions cut 2 bases from V and 1 base from J, with 5 bases between. The CDR3 runs to 13 residues. CDR3 sequence reads: CASSEWTNTEAFF. The CDR3 DNA reads TGTGCCAGCAGTGAATGGACGAACACTGAAGCTTTCTTT.

The chain combines TRBV13 with TRBJ1-1; D remains ambiguous. V was shortened by 2 bases and J by 6 bases, with 13 bases between the two germline ends. Germline values: CDR1 PRHDT, CDR2 FYEKMQ (reference sequence). This CDR3 is 14 amino acids long. The CDR3 reads CASSLRAAGAEAFF. CDR3 sequence (DNA): TGTGCCAGCAGCTTACGGGCAGCAGGTGCTGAAGCTTTCTTT.

The chain uses TRBV30 and TRBJ1-2; 7 bases align to TRBD1. Germline V gives CDR1 GTSNPN, CDR2 SVGIG (reference sequence). CDR3 length equals 13 residues. J was trimmed by 5 bases and V by 3 bases; bases with no gene match: 6. The CDR3 here is CAWSVDRVYGYTF. As DNA, the CDR3 is TGTGCCTGGAGCGTCGACAGGGTTTATGGCTACACCTTC. Full variable domain (missing parts from reference TRBV30 and TRBJ1-2): SQTIHQWPATLVQPVGSPLSLECTVEGTSNPNLYWYRQAAGRGLQLLFYSVGIGQISSEVPQNLSASRPQDRQFILSSKKLLLSDSGFYLCAWSVDRVYGYTFGSGTRLTVV.

This sequence joins TRBV11-2 and TRBJ1-1, with D maybe TRBD1 (5 bases). The CDR3 runs to 14 residues. Germline V gives CDR1 SGHAT, CDR2 FQNNGV. Trimming left V 9 bases short and J 0 bases short, with 14 bases between. The CDR3 DNA follows: TGTGCCAGTAGTCTCTGGGGGTTGAACACTGAAGCTTTCTTT. It is translated as CASSLWGLNTEAFF. Variable domain in full (rest from reference TRBV11-2 and TRBJ1-1): EAGVAQSPRYKIIEKRQSVAFWCNPISGHATLYWYQQILGQGPKLLIQFQNNGVVDDSQLPKDRFSAERLKGVDSTLKIQPAKLEDSAVYLCASSLWGLNTEAFFGQGTRLTVV.

V gene TRBV15 combines with J gene TRBJ2-1; D remains unclear. The CDR3 length is 15 residues. In germline, CDR1 is LNHNV, CDR2 YYDKDF (reference sequence). With 3 bases removed from V and 4 bases from J, the gap between germline ends came to 13 bases. CDR3 coding DNA: TGTGCCACCAGCAGCGACCGGGTCCCATACAATGAGCAGTTCTTC. It translates to CATSSDRVPYNEQFF.